These 8 T cell receptor beta chains came from one sample sequenced in a study of blood T cell repertoires in COVID-19. Sequencing used immunoSEQ multiplex PCR; TCRdb keeps in-frame clones, though not all of them. The sample comprises about 370,000 clones, 75% to 90% of which are singletons, and roughly 1% rests with the top ten. Sequences were obtained from PBMCs or T cells enriched from blood (not recorded which). The receptors stem from a man between 18 and 35 years old who had recovered from COVID-19.

The genes are TRBV19 and TRBJ1-6; D perhaps matches TRBD1 (6 bases). Germline values: CDR1 LNHDA, CDR2 SQIVND (reference sequence). V was pared by 4 bases and J by 8 bases, with 15 bases between. The CDR3 length is 15 residues. In DNA form, the CDR3 reads TGTGCCAGTAGTAGACTTCAGGGGCCCCATTCACCCCTCCACTTT. Protein: CASSRLQGPHSPLHF.

The rearrangement joins TRBV28 to TRBJ2-3; 8 bases line up with TRBD1. The germline gives CDR1 MDHEN, CDR2 SYDVKM. J was trimmed by 6 bases and V by 6 bases; bases with no gene match: 5. The CDR3 spans 13 residues. CDR3 sequence: CASRDRVTDTQYF. CDR3 bases: TGTGCCAGCAGGGACAGGGTCACGGATACGCAGTATTTT. Filled out from reference TRBV28 and TRBJ2-3, the complete variable domain reads DVKVTQSSRYLVKRTGEKVFLECVQDMDHENMFWYRQDPGLGLRLIYFSYDVKMKEKGDIPEGYSVSREKKERFSLILESASTNQTSMYLCASRDRVTDTQYFGPGTRLTVL.

The V call is TRBV5-1, the J call TRBJ2-2, with D perhaps matching TRBD2 (5 bases). CDR1 and CDR2 from the germline V gene are SGHRS and YFSETQ. The length of the CDR3 is 15 residues. The V end lost 1 base, the J end lost 2 bases, and 9 bases lay between the germline ends. CDR3 loop: CASSLLGLNTGELFF. The CDR3 region has the DNA TGCGCCAGCAGCTTGCTAGGACTCAACACCGGGGAGCTGTTTTTT.

J is TRBJ1-1 and V is TRBV6-5, with D uncertain. The CDR3 is made up of 14 amino acids. V was pared by 6 bases and J by 2 bases, with 13 bases between. Germline V gene data show CDR1 as MNHEY and CDR2 as SVGAGI. CDR3 DNA: TGTGCCAGCAGCGCGGGCAGACGCAACACTGAAGCTTTCTTT. This gives the protein CASSAGRRNTEAFF.

This sequence joins TRBV11-3 and TRBJ2-5, with 9 positions matching TRBD2. Germline V lookup: CDR1 SGHNT, CDR2 YENEEA. V dropped 3 bases and J dropped 5; count of bases not matched to a gene: 7. The CDR3 is made up of 15 amino acids. The CDR3 nucleotides read TGTGCCAGCAGCTTGGGCGGGGGGGCCTTGGAGACCCAGTACTTC. It yields the protein CASSLGGGALETQYF. Filled out from reference TRBV11-3 and TRBJ2-5, the complete variable domain reads EAGVVQSPRYKIIEKKQPVAFWCNPISGHNTLYWYLQNLGQGPELLIRYENEEAVDDSQLPKDRFSAERLKGVDSTLKIQPAELGDSAVYLCASSLGGGALETQYFGPGTRLLVL.

The V and J genes are TRBV19 and TRBJ2-1; TRBD2 matches 7 bases. The junction had 7 bases not matched to a gene; V was cut back by 5 bases and J by 6 bases. Germline loops: CDR1 LNHDA, CDR2 SQIVND (reference sequence). This CDR3 is 14 amino acids long. The CDR3 sequence: CASSRARELNEQFF. For the CDR3, the DNA is TGTGCCAGTAGTCGGGCGCGGGAGCTCAATGAGCAGTTCTTC. The whole variable domain, remainder taken from reference TRBV19 and TRBJ2-1, is DGGITQSPKYLFRKEGQNVTLSCEQNLNHDAMYWYRQDPGQGLRLIYYSQIVNDFQKGDIAEGYSVSREKKESFPLTVTSAQKNPTAFYLCASSRARELNEQFFGPGTRLTVL.

This clone was seen once. The chain links TRBV19 to TRBJ1-5; no definite D call. The CDR3 has 14 residues. Germline assignment: CDR1 LNHDA and CDR2 SQIVND (reference sequence). V dropped 0 bases and J dropped 6 bases, with 9 bases sitting between them. CDR3 nucleotides: TGTGCCAGTAGTATAGAACGAGGGCCTCAGCCCCAGCATTTT. As protein: CASSIERGPQPQHF.

The chain recombines TRBV5-4 with TRBJ2-2; D is perhaps TRBD1 (6 bases). CDR1 and CDR2 (germline): SGHNT, YYREEE (reference sequence). The germline V and J ends were trimmed by 4 bases and 4 bases, with 14 bases remaining between them. The CDR3 runs to 15 residues. In nucleotides, the CDR3 is TGTGCCAGCAGCCCCCAGAGGGGGATCACCGGGGAGCTGTTTTTT. Its translation: CASSPQRGITGELFF. Complete variable domain (other parts from reference TRBV5-4 and TRBJ2-2): ETGVTQSPTHLIKTRGQQVTLRCSSQSGHNTVSWYQQALGQGPQFIFQYYREEENGRGNFPPRFSGLQFPNYSSELNVNALELDDSALYLCASSPQRGITGELFFGEGSRLTVL.